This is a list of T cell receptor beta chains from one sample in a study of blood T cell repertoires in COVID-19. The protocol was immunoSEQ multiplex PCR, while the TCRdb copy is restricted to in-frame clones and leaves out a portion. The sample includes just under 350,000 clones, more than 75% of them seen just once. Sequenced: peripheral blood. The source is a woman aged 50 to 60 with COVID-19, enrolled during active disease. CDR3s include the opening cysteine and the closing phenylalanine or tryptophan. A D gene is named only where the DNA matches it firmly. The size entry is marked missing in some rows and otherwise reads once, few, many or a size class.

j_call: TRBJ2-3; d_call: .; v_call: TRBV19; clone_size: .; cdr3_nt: TGTGCCAGTAGTATTTTAGTAACCTTCACAGATACGCAGTATTTT; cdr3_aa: CASSILVTFTDTQYF
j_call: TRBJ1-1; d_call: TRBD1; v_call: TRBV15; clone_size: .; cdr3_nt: TGTGCCACCAGCAGCCTGGGACAGGGCCACACTGAAGCTTTCTTT; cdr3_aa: CATSSLGQGHTEAFF
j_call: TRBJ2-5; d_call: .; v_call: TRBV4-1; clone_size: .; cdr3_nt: TGCGCCAGCAGCCCAGGCCTCTCGGGAGTCCGGGGGGAGACCCAGTACTTC; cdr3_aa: CASSPGLSGVRGETQYF
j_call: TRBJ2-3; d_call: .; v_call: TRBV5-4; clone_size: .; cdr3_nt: TGTGCCAGCAGCTTGGCACGACTAGTGGATCGGGATACGCAGTATTTT; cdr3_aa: CASSLARLVDRDTQYF
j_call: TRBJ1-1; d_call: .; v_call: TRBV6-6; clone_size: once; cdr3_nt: TGTGCCAGCAGTATACAGGGCGAGAACACTGAAGCTTTCTTT; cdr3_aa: CASSIQGENTEAFF
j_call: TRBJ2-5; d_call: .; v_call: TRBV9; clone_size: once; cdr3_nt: TGTGCCAGCAGCGTAGGGTCGCGGGAGACCCAGTACTTC; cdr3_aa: CASSVGSRETQYF
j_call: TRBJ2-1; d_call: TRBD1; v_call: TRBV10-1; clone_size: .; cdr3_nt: TGCGCCAGCAGTGAGTGGGACAGGGCAGGGAATGAGCAGTTCTTC; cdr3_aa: CASSEWDRAGNEQFF
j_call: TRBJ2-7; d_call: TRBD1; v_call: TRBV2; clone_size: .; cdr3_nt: TGTGCCAGCAGGGTACAGGGGATCTCCTACGAGCAGTACTTC; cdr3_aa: CASRVQGISYEQYF
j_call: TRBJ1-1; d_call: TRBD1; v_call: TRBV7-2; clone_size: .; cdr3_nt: TGTGCCAGCAGCCCGCAACAGGGGCGGACTGAAGCTTTCTTT; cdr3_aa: CASSPQQGRTEAFF
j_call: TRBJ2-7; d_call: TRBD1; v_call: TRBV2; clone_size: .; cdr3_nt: TGTGCCAGCATGCCCCTCCGGGACAGCTCCTACGAGCAGTACTTC; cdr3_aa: CASMPLRDSSYEQYF
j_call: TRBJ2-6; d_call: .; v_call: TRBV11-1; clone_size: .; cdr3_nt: TGTGCCAGCAGCGCCTCAACGGGTGGGGCCAACGTCCTGACTTTC; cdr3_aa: CASSASTGGANVLTF
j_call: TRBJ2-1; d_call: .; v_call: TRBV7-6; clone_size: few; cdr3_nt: TGTGCCAGCAGCTTGTCGGGGAGATCCTACAATGAGCAGTTCTTC; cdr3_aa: CASSLSGRSYNEQFF
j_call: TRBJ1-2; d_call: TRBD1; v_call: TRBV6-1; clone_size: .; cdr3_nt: TGTGCCAGCAGTGAAGCGCTGGGACAGGGTACTTTGGGCTACACCTTC; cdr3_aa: CASSEALGQGTLGYTF
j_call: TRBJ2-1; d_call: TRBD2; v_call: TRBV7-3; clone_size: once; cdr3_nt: TGTGCCAGCAGCTTAGCGGGAGGGCCGGGGAATGAGCAGTTCTTC; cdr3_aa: CASSLAGGPGNEQFF
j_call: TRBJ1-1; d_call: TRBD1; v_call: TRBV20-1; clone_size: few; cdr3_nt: TGCAGTGGCAGGGGGCACACTGAAGCTTTCTTT; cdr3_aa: CSGRGHTEAFF